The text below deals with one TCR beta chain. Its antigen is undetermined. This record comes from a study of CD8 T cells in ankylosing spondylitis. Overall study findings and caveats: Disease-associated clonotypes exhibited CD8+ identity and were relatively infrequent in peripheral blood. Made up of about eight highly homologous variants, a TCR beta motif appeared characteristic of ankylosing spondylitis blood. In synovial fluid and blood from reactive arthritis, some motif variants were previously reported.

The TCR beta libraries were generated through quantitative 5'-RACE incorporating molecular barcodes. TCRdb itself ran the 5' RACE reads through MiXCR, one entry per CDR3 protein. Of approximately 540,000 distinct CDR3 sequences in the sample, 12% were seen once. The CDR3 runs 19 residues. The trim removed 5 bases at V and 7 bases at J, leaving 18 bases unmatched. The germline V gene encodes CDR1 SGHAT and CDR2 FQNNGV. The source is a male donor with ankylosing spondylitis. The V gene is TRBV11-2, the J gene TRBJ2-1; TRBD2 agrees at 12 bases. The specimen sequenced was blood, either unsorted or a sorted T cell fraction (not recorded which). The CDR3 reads CASSPWTSGAIFLLNEQFF. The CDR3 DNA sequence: TGTGCCAGCAGCCCTTGGACTAGCGGGGCCATCTTCCTCCTAAATGAGCAGTTCTTC.